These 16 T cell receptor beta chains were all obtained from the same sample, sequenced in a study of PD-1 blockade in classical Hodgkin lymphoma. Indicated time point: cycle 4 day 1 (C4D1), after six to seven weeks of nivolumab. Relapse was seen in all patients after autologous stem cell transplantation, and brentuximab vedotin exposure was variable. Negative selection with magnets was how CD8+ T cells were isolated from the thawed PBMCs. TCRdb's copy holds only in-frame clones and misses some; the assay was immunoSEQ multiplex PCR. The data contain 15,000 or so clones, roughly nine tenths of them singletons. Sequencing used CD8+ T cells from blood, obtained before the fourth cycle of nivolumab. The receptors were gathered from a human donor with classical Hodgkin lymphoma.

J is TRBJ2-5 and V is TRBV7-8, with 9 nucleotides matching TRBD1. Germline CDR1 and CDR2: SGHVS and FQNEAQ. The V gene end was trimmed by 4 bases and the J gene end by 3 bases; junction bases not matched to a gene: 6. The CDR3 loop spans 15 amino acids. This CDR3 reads CASSSDRGREETQYF. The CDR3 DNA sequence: TGTGCCAGCAGCTCGGACAGGGGCAGGGAAGAGACCCAGTACTTC. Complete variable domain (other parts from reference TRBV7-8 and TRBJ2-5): GAGVSQSPRYKVAKRGQDVALRCDPISGHVSLFWYQQALGQGPEFLTYFQNEAQLDKSGLPSDRFFAERPEGSVSTLKIQRTQQEDSAVYLCASSSDRGREETQYFGPGTRLLVL.

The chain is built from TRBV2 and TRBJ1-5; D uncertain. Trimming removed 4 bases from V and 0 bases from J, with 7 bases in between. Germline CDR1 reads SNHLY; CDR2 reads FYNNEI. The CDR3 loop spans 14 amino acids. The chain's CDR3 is CASSGPNSNQPQHF. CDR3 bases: TGTGCCAGCAGTGGTCCAAATAGCAATCAGCCCCAGCATTTT.

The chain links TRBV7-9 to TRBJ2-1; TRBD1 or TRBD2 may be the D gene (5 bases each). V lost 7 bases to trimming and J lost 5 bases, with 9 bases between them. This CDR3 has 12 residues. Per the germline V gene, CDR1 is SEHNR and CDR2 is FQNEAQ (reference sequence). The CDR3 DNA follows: TGTGCCAGCAACGGGGCTCACAATGAGCAGTTCTTC. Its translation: CASNGAHNEQFF.

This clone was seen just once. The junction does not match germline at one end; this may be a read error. The CDR3 loop is CASSQTHFYYTEAFF. Written as DNA, the CDR3 is TGCGCCAGCAGCCAAACCCACTTCTATTACACTGAAGCCTTCTTT. The chain is built from TRBV4-1 and TRBJ1-1; D ambiguous. Germline CDR1 is MGHRA and CDR2 is YSYEKL. This CDR3 is 15 amino acids long.

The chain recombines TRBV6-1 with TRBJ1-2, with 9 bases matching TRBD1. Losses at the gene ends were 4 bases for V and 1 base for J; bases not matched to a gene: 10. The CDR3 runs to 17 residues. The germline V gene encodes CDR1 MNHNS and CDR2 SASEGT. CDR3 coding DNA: TGTGCCAGCAGTGTAATTCGACAGGGGGACGTTAACTATGGCTACACCTTC. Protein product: CASSVIRQGDVNYGYTF.

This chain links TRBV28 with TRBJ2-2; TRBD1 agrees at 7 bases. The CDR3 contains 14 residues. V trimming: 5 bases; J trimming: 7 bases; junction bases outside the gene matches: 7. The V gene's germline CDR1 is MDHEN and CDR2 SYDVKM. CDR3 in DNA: TGTGCCAGCAGTCCGACAGGGAATGTCGGGGAGCTGTTTTTT. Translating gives CASSPTGNVGELFF. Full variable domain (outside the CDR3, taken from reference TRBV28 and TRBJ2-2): DVKVTQSSRYLVKRTGEKVFLECVQDMDHENMFWYRQDPGLGLRLIYFSYDVKMKEKGDIPEGYSVSREKKERFSLILESASTNQTSMYLCASSPTGNVGELFFGEGSRLTVL.

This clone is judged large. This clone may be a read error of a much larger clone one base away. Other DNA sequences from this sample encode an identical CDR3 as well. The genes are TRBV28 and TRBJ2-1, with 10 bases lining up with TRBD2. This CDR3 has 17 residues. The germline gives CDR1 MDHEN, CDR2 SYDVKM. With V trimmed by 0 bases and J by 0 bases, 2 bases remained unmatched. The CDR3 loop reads CASSLWASGSSYNEQFF. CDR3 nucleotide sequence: TGTGCCAGCAGTTTATGGGCTAGCGGGAGCTCCTACAATGAGCAGTTCTTC.

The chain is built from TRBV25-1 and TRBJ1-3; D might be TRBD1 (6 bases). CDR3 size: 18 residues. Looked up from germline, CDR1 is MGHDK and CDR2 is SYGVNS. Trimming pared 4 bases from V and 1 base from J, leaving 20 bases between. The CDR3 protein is CASSGPPGGPRSGNTIYF. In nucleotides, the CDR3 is TGTGCCAGCAGTGGACCCCCTGGGGGGCCCCGGTCTGGAAACACCATATATTTT.

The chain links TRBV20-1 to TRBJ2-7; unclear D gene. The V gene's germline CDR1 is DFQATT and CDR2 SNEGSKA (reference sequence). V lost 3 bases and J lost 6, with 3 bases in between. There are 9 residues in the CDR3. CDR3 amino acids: CSASPEQYF. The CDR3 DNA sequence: TGCAGTGCTAGCCCCGAGCAGTACTTC.

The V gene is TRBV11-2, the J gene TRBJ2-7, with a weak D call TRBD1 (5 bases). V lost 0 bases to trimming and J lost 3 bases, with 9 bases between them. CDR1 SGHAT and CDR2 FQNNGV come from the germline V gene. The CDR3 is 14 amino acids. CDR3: CASSLEVQGYEQYF. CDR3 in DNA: TGTGCCAGCAGCTTAGAGGTGCAGGGCTACGAGCAGTACTTC.

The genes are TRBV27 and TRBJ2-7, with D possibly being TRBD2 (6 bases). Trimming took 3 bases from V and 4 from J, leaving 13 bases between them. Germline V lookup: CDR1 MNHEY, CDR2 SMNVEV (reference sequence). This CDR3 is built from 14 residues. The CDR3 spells CASSLGGAGYEQYF. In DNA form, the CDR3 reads TGTGCCAGCAGTTTGGGCGGGGCGGGATACGAGCAGTACTTC.

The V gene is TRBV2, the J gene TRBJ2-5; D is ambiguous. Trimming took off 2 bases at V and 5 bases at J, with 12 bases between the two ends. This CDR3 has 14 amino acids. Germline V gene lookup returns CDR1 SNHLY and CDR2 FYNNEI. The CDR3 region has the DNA TGTGCCAGCAGTGAATTTCATTGGTTTGAGACCCAGTACTTC. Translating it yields CASSEFHWFETQYF.

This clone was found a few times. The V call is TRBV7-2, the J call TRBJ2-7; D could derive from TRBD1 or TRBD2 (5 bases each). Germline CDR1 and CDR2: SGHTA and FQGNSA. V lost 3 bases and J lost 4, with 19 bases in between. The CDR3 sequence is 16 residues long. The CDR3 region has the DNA TGTGCCAGCAGCTTCTTTTGGGACGACAGTAATTACGAGCAGTACTTC. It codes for CASSFFWDDSNYEQYF.

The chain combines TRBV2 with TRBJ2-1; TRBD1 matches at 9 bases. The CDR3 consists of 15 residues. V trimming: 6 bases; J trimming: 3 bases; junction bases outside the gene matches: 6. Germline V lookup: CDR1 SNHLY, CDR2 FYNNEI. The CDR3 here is CASRPTGGLYNEQFF. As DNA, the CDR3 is TGTGCCAGCAGACCCACAGGGGGCCTCTACAATGAGCAGTTCTTC.

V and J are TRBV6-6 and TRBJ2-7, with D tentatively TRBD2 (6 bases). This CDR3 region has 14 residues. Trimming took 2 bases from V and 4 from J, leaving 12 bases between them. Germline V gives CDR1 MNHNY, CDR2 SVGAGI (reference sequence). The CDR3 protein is CASSYVGGGYEQYF. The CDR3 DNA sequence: TGTGCCAGCAGTTACGTGGGAGGCGGTTACGAGCAGTACTTC.

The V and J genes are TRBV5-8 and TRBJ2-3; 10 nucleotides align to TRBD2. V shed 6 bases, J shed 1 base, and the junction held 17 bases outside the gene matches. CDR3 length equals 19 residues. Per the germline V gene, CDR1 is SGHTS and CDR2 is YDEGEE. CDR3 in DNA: TGTGCCAGCATCTTCCGGCTAGCGGGAGCTGGGGGCGGCACAGATACGCAGTATTTT. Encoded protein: CASIFRLAGAGGGTDTQYF.